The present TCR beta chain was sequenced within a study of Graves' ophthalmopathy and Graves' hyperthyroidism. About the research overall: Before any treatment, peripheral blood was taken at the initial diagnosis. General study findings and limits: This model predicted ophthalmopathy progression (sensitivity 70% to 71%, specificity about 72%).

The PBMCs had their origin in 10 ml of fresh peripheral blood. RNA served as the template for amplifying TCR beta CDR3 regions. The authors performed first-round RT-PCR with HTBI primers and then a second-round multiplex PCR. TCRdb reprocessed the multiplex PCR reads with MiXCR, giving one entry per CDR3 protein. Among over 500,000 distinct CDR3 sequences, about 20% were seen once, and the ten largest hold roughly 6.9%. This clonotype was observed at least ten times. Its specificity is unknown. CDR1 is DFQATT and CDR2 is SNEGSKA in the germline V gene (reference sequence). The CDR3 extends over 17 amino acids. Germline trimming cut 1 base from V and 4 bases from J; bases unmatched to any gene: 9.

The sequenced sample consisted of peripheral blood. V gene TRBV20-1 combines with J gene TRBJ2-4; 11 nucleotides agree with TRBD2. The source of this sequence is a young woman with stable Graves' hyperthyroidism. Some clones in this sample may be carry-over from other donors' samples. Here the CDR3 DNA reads TGCAGTGCTAGAGCTCTGCGGACTAGCGGGTGGAAAAACATTCAGTACTTC. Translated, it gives CSARALRTSGWKNIQYF.